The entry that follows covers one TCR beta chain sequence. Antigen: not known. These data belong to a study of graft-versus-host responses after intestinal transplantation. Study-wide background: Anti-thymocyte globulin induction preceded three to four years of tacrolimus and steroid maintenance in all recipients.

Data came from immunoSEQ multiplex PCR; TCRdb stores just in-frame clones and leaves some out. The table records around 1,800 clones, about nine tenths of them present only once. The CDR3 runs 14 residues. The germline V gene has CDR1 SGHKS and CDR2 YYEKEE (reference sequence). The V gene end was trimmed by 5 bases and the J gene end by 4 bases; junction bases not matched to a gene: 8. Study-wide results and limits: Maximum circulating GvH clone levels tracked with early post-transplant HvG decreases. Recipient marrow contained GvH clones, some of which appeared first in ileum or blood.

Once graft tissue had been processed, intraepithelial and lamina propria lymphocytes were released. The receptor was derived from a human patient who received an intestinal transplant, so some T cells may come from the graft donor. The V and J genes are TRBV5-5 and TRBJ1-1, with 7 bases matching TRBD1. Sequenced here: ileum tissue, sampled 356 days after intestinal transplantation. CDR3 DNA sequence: TGTGCCAGCAGTTTCCAGGCAGGGGGCACTGAAGCTTTCTTT. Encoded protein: CASSFQAGGTEAFF.